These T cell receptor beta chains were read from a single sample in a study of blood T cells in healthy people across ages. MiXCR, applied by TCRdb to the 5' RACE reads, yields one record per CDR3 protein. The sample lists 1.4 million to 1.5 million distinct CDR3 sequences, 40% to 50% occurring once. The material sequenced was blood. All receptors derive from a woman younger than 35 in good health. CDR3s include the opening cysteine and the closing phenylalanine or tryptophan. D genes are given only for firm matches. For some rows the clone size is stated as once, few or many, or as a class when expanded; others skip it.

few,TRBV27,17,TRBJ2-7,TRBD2,TGTGCCAGCAGTTTATCGAAGGAGCGGGAACCCACCTACGAGCAGTACTTC,CASSLSKEREPTYEQYF
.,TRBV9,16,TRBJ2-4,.,TGTGCCAGCAGCGAGGAGGGGACCGGGACCAAAAACATTCAGTACTTC,CASSEEGTGTKNIQYF
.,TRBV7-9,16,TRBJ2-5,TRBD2,TGTGCCAGCAGCGTGTTTAGCGGGATAAGCCAAGAGACCCAGTACTTC,CASSVFSGISQETQYF
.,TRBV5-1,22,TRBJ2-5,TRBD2,TGCGCCAGCAGCCCAGGAGGGGCTAGCGGGAGAACCTACGACATACGATACAATGAGCAGTACTTC,CASSPGGASGRTYDIRYNEQYF
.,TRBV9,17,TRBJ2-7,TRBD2,TGTGCCAGCAGCCCACAAGACGGGACTAGCGGGAGTTACGAGCAGTACTTC,CASSPQDGTSGSYEQYF
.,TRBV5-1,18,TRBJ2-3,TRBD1,TGCGCCAGCAGCCCGATCGCGATAACAGGGGTCGGCACAGATACGCAGTATTTT,CASSPIAITGVGTDTQYF
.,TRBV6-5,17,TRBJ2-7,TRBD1,TGTGCCAGCAGTTACGGGGTGGGGACAGGGAAGACCTACGAGCAGTACTTC,CASSYGVGTGKTYEQYF
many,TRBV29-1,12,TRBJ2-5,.,TGCAGCGCCTCCGCATTCCAAGAGACCCAGTACTTC,CSASAFQETQYF
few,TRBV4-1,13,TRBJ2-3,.,TGCGCCAGCAGCCAACCGGACACAGATACGCAGTATTTT,CASSQPDTDTQYF
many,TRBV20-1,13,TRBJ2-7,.,TGCAGTGCTAGAGATTATGGGGGACACGAGCAGTACTTC,CSARDYGGHEQYF
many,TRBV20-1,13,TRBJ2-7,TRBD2,TGCAGTGCCACTAGCGGGGGAATTGACGAGCAGTACTTC,CSATSGGIDEQYF
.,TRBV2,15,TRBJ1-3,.,TGTGCCAGCAATAGGGCGCCTCCCCCTGGAAACACCATATATTTT,CASNRAPPPGNTIYF
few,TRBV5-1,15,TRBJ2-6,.,TGCGCCAGCAGCTTGGAAGACTCTGGGGCCAACGTCCTGACTTTC,CASSLEDSGANVLTF
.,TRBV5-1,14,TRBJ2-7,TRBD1,TGCGCCAGTCGATTGGGACAGGGTATCTACGAGCAGTACTTC,CASRLGQGIYEQYF
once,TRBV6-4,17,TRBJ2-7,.,TGTGCCAGCACCAGGACCGACAGAAGGAACTCCTACAATGAGCAGTACTTC,CASTRTDRRNSYNEQYF
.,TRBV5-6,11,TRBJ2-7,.,TGTGCCAGCGGCTCTCGGGACGAGCAGTACTTC,CASGSRDEQYF
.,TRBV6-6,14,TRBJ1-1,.,TGTGCCAGCAGTTACATTGAACAGAACACTGAAGCTTTCTTT,CASSYIEQNTEAFF
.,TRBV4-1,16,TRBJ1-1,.,TGCGCCAGCAGCCAAGGTTCCAGTTGGGAGAACACTGAAGCTTTCTTT,CASSQGSSWENTEAFF
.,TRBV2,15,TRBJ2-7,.,TGTGCCAGCAGTGAAACGTGGGAGGAAGGCTGCGAGCAGTACTTC,CASSETWEEGCEQYF
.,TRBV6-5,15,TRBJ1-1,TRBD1,TGTGCCAGCAGTTACTTTGACAGGGGGGACACTGAAGCTTTCTTT,CASSYFDRGDTEAFF
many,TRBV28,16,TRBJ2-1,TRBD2,TGTGCCAGCAGTACGACTAGCCGGATTCCTAACAATGAGCAGTTCTTC,CASSTTSRIPNNEQFF
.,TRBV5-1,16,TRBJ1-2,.,TGCGCCAGCAGCTTGGCCCCCCGGCTGGGTAACTATGGCTACACCTTC,CASSLAPRLGNYGYTF
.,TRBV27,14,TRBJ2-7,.,TGTGCCAGCAGTTTATATGGACTCAGGGACGAGCAGTACTTC,CASSLYGLRDEQYF
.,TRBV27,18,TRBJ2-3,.,TGTGCCAGCAGCACCTTGACGTGGAGGGGCTCCAGCACAGATACGCAGTATTTT,CASSTLTWRGSSTDTQYF
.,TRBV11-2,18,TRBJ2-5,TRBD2,TGTGCCAGCAGCTTGGTGACTAGCGGGGGAGAAAAACAAGAGACCCAGTACTTC,CASSLVTSGGEKQETQYF
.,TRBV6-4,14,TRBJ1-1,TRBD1,TGTGCCAGCAGTGAGGGTCAGGGGGATAGAGAAGCTTTCTTT,CASSEGQGDREAFF
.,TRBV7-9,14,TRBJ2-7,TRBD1,TGTGCCAGCAGCCTTCTCGGACAGGTCCCCGAGCAGTACTTC,CASSLLGQVPEQYF
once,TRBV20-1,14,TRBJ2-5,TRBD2,TGCAGTGCTCCCGGGACTATTCACAATGGGGCCCAGTACTTC,CSAPGTIHNGAQYF
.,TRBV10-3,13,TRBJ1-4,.,TGTGCCAGCCGGGACGGGGGAGGCGAAAAACTGTTTTTT,CASRDGGGEKLFF
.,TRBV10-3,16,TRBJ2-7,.,TGTGCCATCAGTGAGCTGGCAGAGGAGGGGAGTCACGAGCAGTACTTC,CAISELAEEGSHEQYF
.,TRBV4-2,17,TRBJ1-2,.,TGTGCCAGCAGCCAAGATGAGGGGATGGGGGTTGCCTATGGCTACACCTTC,CASSQDEGMGVAYGYTF
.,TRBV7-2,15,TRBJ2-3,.,TGTGCCAGCAGCGACCTGATAACTGCCACAGATACGCAGTATTTT,CASSDLITATDTQYF
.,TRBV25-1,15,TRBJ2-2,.,TGTGCCAGCAGTGCCGGGGCCCAGAACACCGGGGAGCTGTTTTTT,CASSAGAQNTGELFF
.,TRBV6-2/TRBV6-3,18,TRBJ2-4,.,TGTGCCAGCAGCACCGGGACAACCCCTTTGGGACCCAAAAACATTCAGTACTTC,CASSTGTTPLGPKNIQYF